Listed here are 21 T cell receptor beta chains from one sample, sequenced in a study of T cells in Graves' hyperthyroidism and ophthalmopathy. Authors of the study amplified TCR beta CDR3 regions from RNA transcripts. Using the HTBI primer set, a first-round RT-PCR was run on the TCR CDR3. From the multiplex PCR reads, TCRdb called clonotypes with MiXCR, one entry per CDR3 protein. The table lists some 300,000 distinct CDR3 sequences, roughly 13% of them singletons. The sample comprised blood. These receptor sequences come from a woman in her 40s with Graves' hyperthyroidism.

This clonotype was seen repeatedly, ten times or more. The V and J genes are TRBV28 and TRBJ2-3; D is possibly TRBD2 (5 bases). The germline V gene encodes CDR1 MDHEN and CDR2 SYDVKM. V was pared by 3 bases and J by 4 bases, with 17 bases between. This CDR3 is built from 16 residues. The CDR3 is CASSFTGSLGADTQYF. CDR3 bases: TGTGCCAGCAGTTTCACGGGGAGCCTCGGAGCAGATACGCAGTATTTT.

This clonotype was counted ten times or more. V and J are TRBV20-1 and TRBJ1-1, with TRBD1 identical over 7 bases. The CDR3 is 11 residues long. V lost 6 bases, J lost 10 bases, and 8 bases stayed unmatched. Per germline, CDR1 DFQATT and CDR2 SNEGSKA (reference sequence). As DNA, the CDR3 is TGCAGTGCAGGTGCAAACAGGGGAGCTTTCTTT. Protein: CSAGANRGAFF.

At least ten counts were recorded for this clonotype. The rearrangement links TRBV20-1 to TRBJ1-1; TRBD1 might be the D (5 bases). Trimming took off 6 bases at V and 1 base at J, with 12 bases between the two ends. Per germline, CDR1 DFQATT and CDR2 SNEGSKA (reference sequence). The CDR3 is 13 amino acids. CDR3 coding DNA: TGCAGTGCCACGGGACGGAAGAACACTGAAGCTTTCTTT. It specifies CSATGRKNTEAFF.

This clonotype appeared many times. The chain combines TRBV20-1 with TRBJ1-1, with D hard to call. The V gene's germline CDR1 is DFQATT and CDR2 SNEGSKA (reference sequence). The CDR3 loop spans 13 amino acids. The V and J ends lost 3 bases and 1 base respectively, with 9 bases between them. CDR3 protein: CSARHRQNTEAFF. The CDR3 DNA reads as TGCAGTGCTAGGCATCGGCAGAACACTGAAGCTTTCTTT.

A few counts support this clonotype. The rearrangement uses TRBV29-1 and TRBJ2-3; D is undetermined. In germline, CDR1 is SQVTM, CDR2 ANQGSEA. This CDR3 has 13 amino acids. V lost 7 bases and J 2 bases, leaving 13 bases between the germline ends. The CDR3: CSAGLRDTDTQYF. Here the CDR3 DNA reads TGCAGCGCCGGGTTGAGAGACACAGATACGCAGTATTTT.

At least ten counts were recorded for this clonotype. This chain uses TRBV6-2 or TRBV6-3 with TRBJ1-1, with D tentatively TRBD1 (6 bases). V lost 5 bases and J lost 0, with 25 bases in between. The CDR3 covers 19 residues. CDR1 is MNHEY and CDR2 is SVGEGT in the germline V gene. For the CDR3, the DNA is TGTGCCAGCAGTACACCCGCTCACAGGGAACACATCATGAACACTGAAGCTTTCTTT. Amino acid sequence: CASSTPAHREHIMNTEAFF.

The V call is TRBV20-1, the J call TRBJ1-5; D is ambiguous. The germline V and J ends were trimmed by 1 base and 7 bases, with 8 bases remaining between them. The CDR3 consists of 12 residues. Germline V gene sequence: CDR1 DFQATT, CDR2 SNEGSKA (reference sequence). The chain's CDR3 is CSARGGSQPQHF. The CDR3 DNA reads TGCAGTGCTAGAGGGGGTTCCCAGCCCCAGCATTTT.

This clonotype turned up a few times. This chain connects TRBV4-1 to TRBJ1-3, with 7 bases aligning to TRBD1. Germline assignment: CDR1 MGHRA and CDR2 YSYEKL. This CDR3 spans 18 amino acids. V was pared by 2 bases and J by 4 bases, with 14 bases of the junction left unmatched. CDR3 sequence: CASSQHNRGQSTGNTIYF. CDR3 DNA: TGCGCCAGCAGCCAACATAACCGGGGACAGAGTACGGGAAACACCATATATTTT.

The J gene is TRBJ2-1, the V gene TRBV5-4, with 12 bases lining up with TRBD2. The J segment lost 8 bases and the V segment lost 4 bases, leaving 10 bases of the junction unmatched. CDR3 size: 16 residues. The V gene's germline CDR1 is SGHNT and CDR2 YYREEE (reference sequence). CDR3 amino acids: CASSARLAGESDEQFF. The CDR3 bases are TGTGCCAGCAGCGCCCGACTAGCGGGAGAGTCGGATGAGCAGTTCTTC.

This clonotype was recorded many times. The chain couples TRBV30 to TRBJ1-1; D is unresolved. Trimming pared 4 bases from V and 0 bases from J, leaving 9 bases between. CDR3 size: 13 residues. Germline assignment: CDR1 GTSNPN and CDR2 SVGIG (reference sequence). As DNA, the CDR3 is TGTGCCTGGACGGGCTCCCTGAACACTGAAGCTTTCTTT. Amino acids: CAWTGSLNTEAFF.

In its sample, this clonotype was seen many times. This chain uses TRBV12-3 or TRBV12-4 with TRBJ1-2; 9 bases are shared with TRBD1. V shed 3 bases and J 5 bases; nucleotides not matched to a gene: 4. The CDR3 sequence is 14 residues long. In nucleotides, the CDR3 is TGTGCCAGCAGTTTTCCAGGACAGGGGTATGGCTACACCTTC. As protein: CASSFPGQGYGYTF.

This clonotype was counted between two and nine times. This rearrangement joins TRBV20-1 to TRBJ2-3; D remains unclear. Looked up from germline, CDR1 is DFQATT and CDR2 is SNEGSKA (reference sequence). CDR3 size: 12 residues. The V and J ends lost 0 bases and 11 bases respectively, with 12 bases between them. The CDR3 sequence: CSARDPPAGQYF. The CDR3 DNA reads TGCAGTGCTAGAGATCCTCCGGCCGGGCAGTATTTT.

This clonotype has a handful of counts. This may be a read error: a much more frequent sequence differs by one nucleotide. This chain uses TRBV10-3 with TRBJ2-7; TRBD2 agrees at 12 bases. J gave up 4 bases and V 6 bases, and 4 bases lay outside the gene matches. From germline, CDR1 is ENHRY and CDR2 SYGVKD. The CDR3 extends over 14 amino acids. The CDR3: CAIREGLAGYEQYF. CDR3 coding DNA: TGTGCCATCAGGGAGGGACTAGCGGGTTACGAGCAGTACTTC.

This clonotype turned up a few times. The rearrangement joins TRBV20-1 to TRBJ2-3; 7 bases agree with TRBD1. Germline V gives CDR1 DFQATT, CDR2 SNEGSKA (reference sequence). The CDR3 runs 13 residues. The V segment lost 6 bases and the J segment 7 bases; nucleotides outside the gene matches: 10. CDR3 sequence reads: CSAHIPGQYTQYF. Here the CDR3 DNA reads TGCAGTGCCCATATCCCGGGACAGTATACGCAGTATTTT.

This clonotype appeared many times. This chain connects TRBV28 to TRBJ1-2, with TRBD1 matching 7 bases. Germline-derived CDR1 and CDR2 are MDHEN and SYDVKM. There are 17 residues in the CDR3. The junction had 15 bases not matched to a gene; V was cut back by 6 bases and J by 2 bases. The CDR3 sequence is CASSLTYRDRGNYGYTF. CDR3 DNA: TGTGCCAGCAGCCTGACCTACCGGGACAGAGGGAACTATGGCTACACCTTC.

This clonotype has at least ten counts. This sequence joins TRBV20-1 and TRBJ1-1, with TRBD1 matching 8 bases. V lost 0 bases to trimming and J lost 4 bases; unmatched junction nucleotides: 7. The germline V gene has CDR1 DFQATT and CDR2 SNEGSKA (reference sequence). The CDR3 runs to 15 residues. CDR3 sequence: CSARDGSQGGTEAFF. The CDR3 nucleotides read TGCAGTGCTAGAGATGGATCACAGGGGGGCACTGAAGCTTTCTTT.

This clonotype was seen many times. The chain recombines TRBV20-1 with TRBJ2-1; no firm D call. This CDR3 is built from 12 residues. Germline V gene lookup returns CDR1 DFQATT and CDR2 SNEGSKA (reference sequence). With 5 bases removed from V and 8 bases from J, the gap between germline ends came to 13 bases. The CDR3 DNA sequence: TGCAGTGCTTTACAGCAATGGGATGAGCAGTTCTTC. It is translated as CSALQQWDEQFF.

This clonotype has a count of ten or more. For the CDR3, the DNA is TGCAGTGCTCTTTCCTCCGGGACAGGCCGCAATCAGCCCCAGCATTTT. Translating gives CSALSSGTGRNQPQHF. The V gene is TRBV20-1, the J gene TRBJ1-5; 8 bases line up with TRBD1. This CDR3 is built from 16 residues. Per the germline V gene, CDR1 is DFQATT and CDR2 is SNEGSKA (reference sequence). Trimming cost V 5 bases and J 2 bases; bases outside gene matches: 11.

There are many counts of this clonotype. The CDR3 sequence is CANSLGTGRTDTQYF. The DNA for the CDR3 is TGTGCCAACTCCTTGGGGACAGGGCGCACAGATACGCAGTATTTT. V usage is TRBV6-1 and J usage is TRBJ2-3; 9 nucleotides line up with TRBD1. Germline CDR1 and CDR2: MNHNS and SASEGT. With 10 bases clipped from V and 1 base from J, the junction kept 9 bases outside the gene matches. This CDR3 is built from 15 residues.

The chain recombines TRBV5-6 with TRBJ2-5, with D unresolved. V lost 1 base to trimming and J lost 0 bases, with 16 bases between them. Looked up from germline, CDR1 is SGHDT and CDR2 is YYEEEE. The CDR3 covers 17 residues. Here the CDR3 DNA reads TGTGCCAGCAGCTTGAGGCAGCTGCCCAGGTACCAAGAGACCCAGTACTTC. This gives the protein CASSLRQLPRYQETQYF. The whole variable domain, filled in from reference TRBV5-6 and TRBJ2-5, reads DAGVTQSPTHLIKTRGQQVTLRCSPKSGHDTVSWYQQALGQGPQFIFQYYEEEERQRGNFPDRFSGHQFPNYSSELNVNALLLGDSALYLCASSLRQLPRYQETQYFGPGTRLLVL.

This clonotype was seen repeatedly, ten times or more. This chain links TRBV3-1 with TRBJ2-7; the D call may be TRBD1 or TRBD2 (5 bases each). The CDR3 is 14 amino acids. V dropped 4 bases and J dropped 3 bases, with 13 bases sitting between them. CDR1 and CDR2 from the germline V gene are LGHDT and YNNKEL (reference sequence). The CDR3, as DNA: TGTGCCAGCAGCCCCCGGGACGGAATCTACGAGCAGTACTTC. Translated, it gives CASSPRDGIYEQYF.